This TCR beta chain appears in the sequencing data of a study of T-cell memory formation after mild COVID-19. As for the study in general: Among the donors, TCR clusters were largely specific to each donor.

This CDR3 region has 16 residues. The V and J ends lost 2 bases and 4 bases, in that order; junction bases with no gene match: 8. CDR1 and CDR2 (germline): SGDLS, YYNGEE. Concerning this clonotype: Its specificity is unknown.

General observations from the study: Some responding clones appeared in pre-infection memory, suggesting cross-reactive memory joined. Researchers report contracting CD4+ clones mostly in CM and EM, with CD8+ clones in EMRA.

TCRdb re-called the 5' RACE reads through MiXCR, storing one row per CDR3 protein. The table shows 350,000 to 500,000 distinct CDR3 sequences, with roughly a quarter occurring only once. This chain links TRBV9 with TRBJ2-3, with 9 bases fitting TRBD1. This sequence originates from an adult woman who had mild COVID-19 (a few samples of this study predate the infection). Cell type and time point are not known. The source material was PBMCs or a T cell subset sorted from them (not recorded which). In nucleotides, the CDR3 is TGTGCCAGCAGCGTCGAGGGGGGACAGGGACCAGATACGCAGTATTTT. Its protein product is CASSVEGGQGPDTQYF. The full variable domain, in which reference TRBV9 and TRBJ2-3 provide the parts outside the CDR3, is DSGVTQTPKHLITATGQRVTLRCSPRSGDLSVYWYQQSLDQGLQFLIQYYNGEERAKGNILERFSAQQFPDLHSELNLSSLELGDSALYFCASSVEGGQGPDTQYFGPGTRLTVL.